The 14 T cell receptor beta chains reported below all come from one sample, sequenced in a study of OX40 agonist ivuxolimab in advanced cancers. Clones were sequenced by immunoSEQ multiplex PCR, and TCRdb holds only the in-frame ones, with some missing. Seen here are 50,000 or so clones, over 80% observed once, and the top ten hold around an eighth. The specimen was CD4+ or CD8+ T cells sorted from blood, collected in a trial of the OX40 agonist ivuxolimab. The receptors shown here come from an adult with an advanced solid tumor such as melanoma, head and neck, liver or kidney cancer.

The V and J genes are TRBV19 and TRBJ1-3; D gene unclear. Germline CDR1 LNHDA, CDR2 SQIVND (reference sequence). The CDR3 spans 14 residues. Trimming cost V 3 bases and J 0 bases, with 6 bases left between them. In DNA, the CDR3 is TGTGCCAGTAGTATGGCGTACTCTGGAAACACCATATATTTT. This sequence encodes CASSMAYSGNTIYF.

The chain is built from TRBV27 and TRBJ1-3, with a weak D call TRBD1 (5 bases). This CDR3 has 15 amino acids. Deletions cut 6 bases from V and 4 bases from J, with 16 bases between. Germline V gives CDR1 MNHEY, CDR2 SMNVEV (reference sequence). CDR3 nucleotide sequence: TGTGCCAGCAGACCACAGGCAGTGTCAGGAAACACCATATATTTT. Translating gives CASRPQAVSGNTIYF.

The CDR3 region is CASSRSTGGGEQYF. As DNA, the CDR3 is TGTGCCAGCAGCCGATCGACAGGGGGAGGCGAGCAGTACTTC. The V call is TRBV6-5, the J call TRBJ2-7; 9 bases fit TRBD1. Germline V gene data show CDR1 as MNHEY and CDR2 as SVGAGI. V lost 6 bases to trimming and J lost 6 bases; unmatched junction nucleotides: 9. This CDR3 comprises 14 residues.

As DNA, the CDR3 is TGTGCCAGCAGTTTACCCCCGGGACAAGGCAATCAGCCCCAGCATTTT. It is translated as CASSLPPGQGNQPQHF. The chain combines TRBV28 with TRBJ1-5, with TRBD1 as a possible D gene (6 bases). The CDR3 extends over 16 amino acids. V lost 2 bases to trimming and J lost 2 bases, with 13 bases between them. The germline CDR1 and CDR2 sequences are MDHEN and SYDVKM.

As regards this clone: The junction differs from germline at one of its ends, possibly a read error. The V and J genes are TRBV2 and TRBJ2-1; 9 bases fit TRBD1. Germline V gene sequence: CDR1 SNHLY, CDR2 FYNNEI. The CDR3 contains 14 residues. The CDR3 DNA sequence: TGTGCCGGGAACAGGGGGCCCTCCAACAATGAGCAGTTCTTC. Amino acid sequence: CAGNRGPSNNEQFF.

This chain connects TRBV10-3 to TRBJ2-1; perhaps TRBD2 as D (6 bases). CDR1 and CDR2 from the germline V gene are ENHRY and SYGVKD. V lost 7 bases, J lost 1 base, and 8 bases lay in between. The CDR3 spans 13 residues. CDR3 loop: CAITAGSYNEQFF. The CDR3, as DNA: TGTGCCATCACGGCGGGGTCCTACAATGAGCAGTTCTTC.

The chain combines TRBV11-2 with TRBJ2-1; 8 nucleotides match TRBD2. The germline V gene has CDR1 SGHAT and CDR2 FQNNGV. This CDR3 contains 15 residues. J lost 4 bases, V lost 5 bases, and 7 bases had no gene match. The CDR3 reads CASSVSGGVYNEQFF. The CDR3 nucleotides are TGTGCCAGCAGCGTAAGCGGGGGAGTTTACAATGAGCAGTTCTTC.

The rearrangement links TRBV2 to TRBJ1-4; 9 nucleotides line up with TRBD1. Germline loops: CDR1 SNHLY, CDR2 FYNNEI. The CDR3 has 15 residues. V was clipped by 4 bases and J by 7 bases; unmatched bases: 7. The CDR3 region is CASSGGTGSVEKLFF. The CDR3 DNA follows: TGTGCCAGCAGTGGAGGGACAGGGTCGGTTGAAAAACTGTTTTTT.

This rearrangement joins TRBV5-1 to TRBJ1-1; no reliable D call. Trimming removed 0 bases from V and 0 bases from J, with 9 bases in between. CDR1 and CDR2 (germline): SGHRS, YFSETQ. The CDR3 runs to 15 residues. The CDR3 nucleotides read TGCGCCAGCAGCTTGGTAAGCACCCTGAACACTGAAGCTTTCTTT. Translation gives CASSLVSTLNTEAFF.

V gene TRBV28 combines with J gene TRBJ1-6; TRBD1 matches at 8 bases. In germline, CDR1 is MDHEN, CDR2 SYDVKM. CDR3 length equals 17 residues. With 4 bases clipped from V and 6 bases from J, the junction kept 11 bases outside the gene matches. For the CDR3, the DNA is TGTGCCAGCAGTTCGCGCGGGGGGGACAGGCTTAATTCACCCCTCCACTTT. This gives the protein CASSSRGGDRLNSPLHF.

The table lists this clone with a count of one. The rearrangement links TRBV2 to TRBJ2-2; tentatively, D is TRBD2 (6 bases). Between the trimmed V and J ends, which lost 2 bases and 4 bases, there was a span of 11 bases. The CDR3 extends over 15 amino acids. Germline loops: CDR1 SNHLY, CDR2 FYNNEI. CDR3 loop: CASSERRRGTGELFF. In DNA, the CDR3 is TGTGCCAGCAGTGAACGGAGGCGGGGCACCGGGGAGCTGTTTTTT.

This clone was seen just once. J is TRBJ2-7 and V is TRBV5-6; possibly TRBD2 for D (5 bases). The CDR3 runs to 14 residues. Germline V gene sequence: CDR1 SGHDT, CDR2 YYEEEE. The ends were cut back, 4 bases at V and 0 bases at J, with 11 bases in the middle. The CDR3 reads CASSPWRTSYEQYV. For the CDR3, the DNA is TGTGCCAGCAGCCCCTGGAGGACCTCCTACGAGCAGTACGTC.

The gene calls are TRBV7-2 and TRBJ2-5; 7 nucleotides agree with TRBD2. The CDR3 is made up of 12 amino acids. The germline gives CDR1 SGHTA, CDR2 FQGNSA. Trimming removed 4 bases from V and 9 bases from J; junction bases left unmatched: 5. The chain's CDR3 is CASSSPGRAQYF. CDR3 bases: TGTGCCAGCAGCTCCCCGGGGAGGGCCCAGTACTTC.

The chain uses TRBV2 and TRBJ2-7; 10 bases match TRBD1. Trimming removed 3 bases from V and 3 bases from J; junction bases left unmatched: 8. The CDR3 length is 16 residues. Germline V gene data show CDR1 as SNHLY and CDR2 as FYNNEI. Written as DNA, the CDR3 is TGTGCCAGCAGTGAGGGACAGGGGTGGGGAAGCTACGAGCAGTACTTC. Translating gives CASSEGQGWGSYEQYF.